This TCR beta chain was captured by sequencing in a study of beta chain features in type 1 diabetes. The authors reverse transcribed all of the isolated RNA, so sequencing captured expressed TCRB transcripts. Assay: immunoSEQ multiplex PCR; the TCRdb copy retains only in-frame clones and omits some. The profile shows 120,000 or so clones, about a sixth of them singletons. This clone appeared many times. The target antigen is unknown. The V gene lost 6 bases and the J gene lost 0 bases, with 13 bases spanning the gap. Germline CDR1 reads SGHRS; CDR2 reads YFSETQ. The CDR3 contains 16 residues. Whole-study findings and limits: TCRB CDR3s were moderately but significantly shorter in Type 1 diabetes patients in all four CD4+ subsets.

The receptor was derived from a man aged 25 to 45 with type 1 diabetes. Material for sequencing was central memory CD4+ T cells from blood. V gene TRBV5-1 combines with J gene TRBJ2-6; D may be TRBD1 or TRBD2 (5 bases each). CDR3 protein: CASNRDGNSGANVLTF. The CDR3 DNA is TGCGCCAGCAACCGGGACGGCAACTCTGGGGCCAACGTCCTGACTTTC.